This entry lists 14 T cell receptor beta chains sequenced from one sample in a study of CD8+CD57+ T cells in acquired aplastic anemia. The TCR beta profiling, which covered VDJ combination and CDR3 sequence, was carried out using genomic DNA as the template. MiXCR, run by TCRdb on the reads, gives a single entry per CDR3 protein. The profile shows 310,000 or so distinct CDR3 sequences, about three fifths of them singletons. CD8+CD57+ cell expansion, shown by flow cytometry, had occurred in the patients selected for sequencing. Input material: sorted CD4+, CD8+, or CD8+CD57+ T cells (not recorded which) from PBMCs. The receptor source for this set is a human donor with aplastic anemia.

This clonotype was observed a handful of times. The rearrangement uses TRBV5-1 and TRBJ2-1; the D gene is possibly TRBD2 (6 bases). The germline V gene has CDR1 SGHRS and CDR2 YFSETQ. There are 13 residues in the CDR3. Between the trimmed V and J ends, which lost 0 bases and 9 bases, there was a span of 10 bases. CDR3 bases: TGCGCCAGCAGCTTGGTTATTAGCGGTGAGCAGTTCTTC. Its translation is CASSLVISGEQFF.

The count of this clonotype is one. The J gene is TRBJ2-1, the V gene TRBV15; 10 positions match TRBD2. This CDR3 comprises 15 residues. Germline values: CDR1 LNHNV, CDR2 YYDKDF (reference sequence). The trim removed 5 bases at V and 3 bases at J, leaving 4 bases unmatched. The CDR3 nucleotides read TGTGCCACCAGCGAAGGACTAGCGGTCTACAATGAGCAGTTCTTC. This translates into CATSEGLAVYNEQFF.

Concerning this clonotype: A much larger clone sits a single nucleotide away, making a read error possible. The V gene is TRBV6-1, the J gene TRBJ1-6, with D unresolved. Germline assignment: CDR1 MNHNS and CDR2 SASEGT. This CDR3 spans 16 amino acids. V was cut by 6 bases and J by 3 bases, with 15 bases left in between. The CDR3 sequence: CASSQGSGVYNSPLHF. The CDR3 region has the DNA TGTGCCAGCAGCCAAGGGAGCGGTGTCTATAATTCACCCCTCCACTTT.

This chain uses TRBV12-3 or TRBV12-4 with TRBJ2-5; TRBD2 aligns across 7 bases. The CDR3 runs to 14 residues. V gave up 6 bases and J gave up 10 bases; unmatched junction bases: 14. In DNA form, the CDR3 reads TGTGCCAGCAGCAGCACCGGGACTACGGAGGGCCAGTACTTC. This translates into CASSSTGTTEGQYF.

This clonotype was seen only once. The gene calls are TRBV7-3 and TRBJ2-3; TRBD1 agrees at 9 bases. The junction had 3 bases not matched to a gene; V was cut back by 2 bases and J by 3 bases. Germline CDR1 and CDR2: SGHTA and FQGTGA. The CDR3 runs to 15 residues. The CDR3 protein is CASSLGTGLTDTQYF. The CDR3 nucleotides read TGTGCCAGCAGCTTAGGGACAGGGTTGACAGATACGCAGTATTTT.

This clonotype is a singleton in its sample. The chain uses TRBV19 and TRBJ1-5; D might be TRBD1 (6 bases). The CDR3 has 13 residues. Between the trimmed V and J ends, which lost 5 bases and 3 bases, there was a span of 8 bases. CDR1 is LNHDA and CDR2 is SQIVND in the germline V gene (reference sequence). The CDR3 region is CASSGTFNQPQHF. The CDR3 DNA reads as TGTGCCAGTAGTGGGACATTCAATCAGCCCCAGCATTTT. The full variable domain, rest sourced from reference TRBV19 and TRBJ1-5, is DGGITQSPKYLFRKEGQNVTLSCEQNLNHDAMYWYRQDPGQGLRLIYYSQIVNDFQKGDIAEGYSVSREKKESFPLTVTSAQKNPTAFYLCASSGTFNQPQHFGDGTRLSIL.

At least ten counts were recorded for this clonotype. The genes are TRBV2 and TRBJ1-1; 9 nucleotides line up with TRBD1. The CDR3 sequence is 13 residues long. Germline CDR1 and CDR2: SNHLY and FYNNEI. Trimming at V came to 6 bases and at J to 4 bases, leaving 3 bases not matched to a gene. The CDR3 nucleotides are TGTGCCAGCAGGGAGGACAGGGGCACTGAAGCTTTCTTT. As protein: CASREDRGTEAFF.

The gene calls are TRBV9 and TRBJ1-1; D is undetermined. The length of the CDR3 is 14 residues. The germline gives CDR1 SGDLS, CDR2 YYNGEE. The V and J ends lost 0 bases and 2 bases respectively, with 8 bases between them. The CDR3 region is CASSVAWSNTEAFF. Written as DNA, the CDR3 is TGTGCCAGCAGCGTAGCTTGGAGTAACACTGAAGCTTTCTTT.

This sequence joins TRBV7-2 and TRBJ1-2; D remains ambiguous. With 3 bases removed from V and 0 bases from J, the gap between germline ends came to 17 bases. This CDR3 contains 17 residues. CDR1 and CDR2 (germline): SGHTA, FQGNSA. CDR3 sequence reads: CASSFEIPGVANYGYTF. The CDR3 DNA reads TGTGCCAGCAGCTTTGAGATCCCAGGTGTAGCTAACTATGGCTACACCTTC.

Concerning this clonotype itself: One junction end disagrees with the germline gene, perhaps due to a read error. The chain carries TRBV20-1 and TRBJ1-6, with 8 bases aligning to TRBD1. CDR1 and CDR2 from the germline V gene are DFQATT and SNEGSKA (reference sequence). This CDR3 comprises 17 residues. The CDR3 nucleotides are TGCAGTGCTAGAGATGGTACAGGGGGACTCAATAATTCACCCCTCTACTTT. It encodes CSARDGTGGLNNSPLYF.

This clonotype was counted between two and nine times. The chain carries TRBV10-3 and TRBJ1-2; the match to TRBD1 covers 7 bases. Germline V gene sequence: CDR1 ENHRY, CDR2 SYGVKD. The CDR3 is 14 residues long. The V gene end was trimmed by 7 bases and the J gene end by 3 bases; junction bases not matched to a gene: 8. CDR3 sequence reads: CAINPQGFDYGYTF. The CDR3 DNA sequence: TGTGCCATCAACCCACAGGGGTTTGACTATGGCTACACCTTC.

This chain links TRBV7-8 with TRBJ2-3; the match to TRBD1 covers 8 bases. Germline V gene lookup returns CDR1 SGHVS and CDR2 FQNEAQ. The CDR3 sequence is 16 residues long. J was trimmed by 1 base and V by 5 bases; bases with no gene match: 8. CDR3 nucleotide sequence: TGTGCCAGCAGCCCCTGGCCACAGGGGGGCACAGATACGCAGTATTTT. This translates into CASSPWPQGGTDTQYF.

This chain links TRBV7-6 with TRBJ1-4, with 8 bases fitting TRBD1. The V gene's germline CDR1 is SGHVS and CDR2 FNYEAQ. The junction had 13 bases not matched to a gene; V was cut back by 1 base and J by 15 bases. The CDR3 spans 15 residues. This CDR3 is CASSLGAGGQGDLFF. Here the CDR3 DNA reads TGTGCCAGCAGCTTAGGAGCGGGAGGACAGGGAGATTTGTTTTTT.

Ten or more counts support this clonotype. DNA of the CDR3: TGTGCCAGCAGCCAACAAGGGGAGGCTTTCTTT. This translates into CASSQQGEAFF. The chain has TRBV3-1 and TRBJ1-1, with D perhaps TRBD1 (5 bases). This CDR3 has 11 residues. Germline V gives CDR1 LGHDT, CDR2 YNNKEL (reference sequence). V lost 2 bases, J lost 11 bases, and 9 bases lay in between.